Presented here are 16 T cell receptor beta chains from one specimen sequenced in a study of blood T cell repertoires in COVID-19. Clones were sequenced by immunoSEQ multiplex PCR, and TCRdb holds only the in-frame ones, with some missing. This table holds approximately 180,000 clones, 88% found once. Sequenced input: peripheral blood. These TCRs come from a human donor in a cohort sampled during active COVID-19.

The chain couples TRBV20-1 to TRBJ1-1; TRBD1 is a possible D gene (6 bases). Germline-derived CDR1 and CDR2 are DFQATT and SNEGSKA (reference sequence). Trimming stripped 3 bases from V and 4 bases from J, with 18 bases between. This CDR3 region has 15 residues. CDR3 residues: CSASAQGGASTEAFF. CDR3 DNA sequence: TGCAGTGCTAGTGCACAGGGTGGTGCGTCCACTGAAGCTTTCTTT.

This clone appeared a single time. The V gene is TRBV29-1, the J gene TRBJ2-7; 12 bases are shared with TRBD2. Germline loops: CDR1 SQVTM, CDR2 ANQGSEA. This CDR3 is built from 14 residues. Trimming at V came to 6 bases and at J to 6 bases, leaving 9 bases not matched to a gene. CDR3 sequence (DNA): TGCAGCGTCCACGAGCGACTAGCGGGAGCCGAGCAGTACTTC. Its translation: CSVHERLAGAEQYF.

V usage is TRBV29-1 and J usage is TRBJ2-7; the match to TRBD2 covers 7 bases. CDR3 size: 14 residues. Losses at the gene ends were 1 base for V and 3 bases for J; bases not matched to a gene: 6. The germline V gene has CDR1 SQVTM and CDR2 ANQGSEA. In DNA form, the CDR3 reads TGCAGCGTTGAAGTGGGGGGGACCTACTACGAGCAGTACTTC. Translating it yields CSVEVGGTYYEQYF.

The rearrangement links TRBV4-2 to TRBJ1-6; D might be TRBD1 (6 bases). Germline CDR1 and CDR2: LGHNA and YNFKEQ. The CDR3 has 18 amino acids. V was shortened by 0 bases and J by 14 bases, with 26 bases between the two germline ends. CDR3 region: CASSQDGPGQWRVGSLHF. CDR3 DNA: TGTGCCAGCAGCCAAGATGGCCCCGGACAGTGGCGTGTGGGGTCCCTCCACTTT.

J is TRBJ2-2 and V is TRBV11-3; D ambiguous. The germline V gene has CDR1 SGHNT and CDR2 YENEEA. Between the trimmed V and J ends, which lost 3 bases and 5 bases, there was a span of 4 bases. CDR3 length equals 12 residues. In DNA, the CDR3 is TGTGCCAGCAGCTTCCGGACCGGGGAGCTGTTTTTT. Protein sequence: CASSFRTGELFF. Combining the CDR3 with reference TRBV11-3 and TRBJ2-2 gives the whole variable domain EAGVVQSPRYKIIEKKQPVAFWCNPISGHNTLYWYLQNLGQGPELLIRYENEEAVDDSQLPKDRFSAERLKGVDSTLKIQPAELGDSAVYLCASSFRTGELFFGEGSRLTVL.

The rearrangement links TRBV27 to TRBJ2-7; 10 bases fit TRBD2. CDR3 size: 15 residues. V gave up 3 bases and J gave up 5 bases; unmatched junction bases: 7. The germline CDR1 and CDR2 sequences are MNHEY and SMNVEV (reference sequence). The CDR3 DNA reads TGTGCCAGCAGTTTGAGCGGGGGGGGATTTGACGAGCAGTACTTC. Amino acids: CASSLSGGGFDEQYF.

This rearrangement joins TRBV19 to TRBJ2-1; a possible D gene is TRBD1 (5 bases). The V end was cut by 3 bases, the J end by 7 bases, with 22 bases between. This CDR3 region has 17 residues. In germline, CDR1 is LNHDA, CDR2 SQIVND (reference sequence). The CDR3 sequence is CASSIARLSVGRNEQFF. CDR3 sequence (DNA): TGTGCCAGTAGTATTGCCCGCCTTAGTGTGGGGCGTAATGAGCAGTTCTTC.

This clone was detected only once. The chain is built from TRBV25-1 and TRBJ2-5, with D maybe TRBD1 (6 bases). V was pared by 6 bases and J by 4 bases, with 12 bases between. Germline CDR1 is MGHDK and CDR2 is SYGVNS. This CDR3 spans 13 amino acids. The CDR3 loop is CASRRTGIETQYF. The CDR3 DNA is TGTGCCAGCAGGCGTACAGGGATAGAGACCCAGTACTTC.

The chain joins TRBV6-6 to TRBJ1-2; no definite D call. V gave up 9 bases and J gave up 1 base, with 9 bases separating them. The CDR3 spans 12 residues. Germline assignment: CDR1 MNHNY and CDR2 SVGAGI (reference sequence). In DNA, the CDR3 is TGTGCCAGTCAGGAGGGTAACTATGGCTACACCTTC. The encoded protein is CASQEGNYGYTF.

The rearrangement joins TRBV9 to TRBJ2-3; D is unresolved. CDR1 and CDR2 (germline): SGDLS, YYNGEE. Trimming removed 3 bases from V and 5 bases from J, with 10 bases in between. This CDR3 has 13 amino acids. Written as DNA, the CDR3 is TGTGCCAGCAGCGATCTAGTACGAGATACGCAGTATTTT. The encoded protein is CASSDLVRDTQYF.

This chain links TRBV20-1 with TRBJ1-1; D may be TRBD1 (5 bases). The V gene's germline CDR1 is DFQATT and CDR2 SNEGSKA (reference sequence). Trimming cost V 5 bases and J 8 bases, with 9 bases left between them. CDR3 length equals 10 residues. CDR3 sequence reads: CSAGTVEAFF. Written as DNA, the CDR3 is TGCAGTGCTGGGACTGTAGAAGCTTTCTTT.

A few counts support this clone. V gene TRBV7-9 combines with J gene TRBJ1-6; 10 bases line up with TRBD1. The CDR3 spans 16 residues. CDR1 is SEHNR and CDR2 is FQNEAQ in the germline V gene (reference sequence). V shed 1 base and J 5 bases; nucleotides not matched to a gene: 2. In DNA, the CDR3 is TGTGCCAGCAGCTTAGGAGGGACAGGGGATAATTCACCCCTCCACTTT. Its translation is CASSLGGTGDNSPLHF. Supplemented by reference TRBV7-9 and TRBJ1-6, the full variable domain reads DTGVSQNPRHKITKRGQNVTFRCDPISEHNRLYWYRQTLGQGPEFLTYFQNEAQLEKSRLLSDRFSAERPKGSFSTLEIQRTEQGDSAMYLCASSLGGTGDNSPLHFGNGTRLTVT.

The CDR3 DNA is TGTGCCACCAGCCCACGGGGGGGACCACAGAAATTCCACACCTTC. Translating gives CATSPRGGPQKFHTF. This chain joins TRBV15 and TRBJ1-2; weak D call: TRBD1 (5 bases). Germline V CDR1 and CDR2: LNHNV, YYDKDF (reference sequence). The CDR3 loop spans 15 amino acids. With 5 bases removed from V and 12 bases from J, the gap between germline ends came to 25 bases.

The rearrangement joins TRBV7-2 to TRBJ2-1, with D perhaps TRBD2 (6 bases). In germline, CDR1 is SGHTA, CDR2 FQGNSA. Trimming cost V 5 bases and J 2 bases, with 16 bases left between them. The CDR3 spans 16 residues. Written as DNA, the CDR3 is TGTGCCAGCAGCCCGAATGGGGGGAGTACCTACAATGAGCAGTTCTTC. The encoded protein is CASSPNGGSTYNEQFF.

As concerns this clone: Different DNA sequences within this sample yield the same CDR3. The V gene is TRBV15, the J gene TRBJ2-3; TRBD2 matches 13 bases. The length of the CDR3 is 16 residues. V was clipped by 3 bases and J by 1 base; unmatched bases: 1. CDR1 and CDR2 (germline): LNHNV, YYDKDF (reference sequence). In DNA, the CDR3 is TGTGCCACCAGCAGGGGGACTAGCGGGGGCACAGATACGCAGTATTTT. Amino acids: CATSRGTSGGTDTQYF. Combining the CDR3 with reference TRBV15 and TRBJ2-3 gives the whole variable domain DAMVIQNPRYQVTQFGKPVTLSCSQTLNHNVMYWYQQKSSQAPKLLFHYYDKDFNNEADTPDNFQSRRPNTSFCFLDIRSPGLGDTAMYLCATSRGTSGGTDTQYFGPGTRLTVL.

This rearrangement joins TRBV11-2 to TRBJ2-5; possibly TRBD1 for D (6 bases). Germline values: CDR1 SGHAT, CDR2 FQNNGV. V was pared by 2 bases and J by 4 bases, with 14 bases between. CDR3 size: 15 residues. Written as DNA, the CDR3 is TGTGCCAGCAGCTTAAATGCAGGGGCTTCAGAGACCCAGTACTTC. Its protein product is CASSLNAGASETQYF.